This T cell receptor (beta chain) was profiled in a study of early T cells in non-severe SARS-CoV-2 infection. Study-wide results and limits: CD4 and private specificities were missed by VDJdb matching, which favored anti-spike CD8 responses.

A single record per CDR3 protein comes from TCRdb applying MiXCR to the 5' RACE reads. This sample has 45,000 to 60,000 distinct CDR3 sequences, with less than 11% found just once. V was shortened by 3 bases and J by 3 bases, with 6 bases between the two germline ends. The CDR3 is 13 residues long. The V gene's germline CDR1 is LNHDA and CDR2 SQIVND (reference sequence). This clonotype was counted between two and nine times. Its antigen is unidentified. The J gene is TRBJ1-5, the V gene TRBV19; D gene uncertain. This TCR came from an adult who was a healthcare worker with PCR-confirmed SARS-CoV-2 infection or an uninfected control (not recorded which). The specimen sequenced was whole blood. CDR3 region: CASSISHNQPQHF. In DNA form, the CDR3 reads TGTGCCAGTAGTATTTCCCACAATCAGCCCCAGCATTTT.